This TCR beta chain stems from a study of cytomegalovirus exposure and HLA in healthy donors. Primers for the PCR totalled 60 Vbeta and 13 Jbeta. Per the study methods: An analysis that came later counted 77 million or so unique TCR beta chains, 10 million to 12 million shared. This table comes from immunoSEQ multiplex PCR, and its TCRdb copy is limited to in-frame clones, with some not included. V and J calls and clone size are given by that table; D and trimming were obtained from the DNA. The table has approximately 200,000 clones, less than 80% seen once. This clone was recorded a few times. The V and J ends lost 5 bases and 8 bases respectively, with 9 bases between them. This CDR3 has 12 residues. Germline loops: CDR1 MNHNY, CDR2 SVGAGI (reference sequence).

Sequencing was performed on PBMCs. This receptor was obtained from a girl aged 2 to 10 in good health and CMV-seronegative. The chain employs TRBV6-6 and TRBJ1-4; unclear D gene. CDR3 protein: CASSPRSEKLFF. The CDR3, as DNA: TGTGCCAGCAGTCCTCGGAGCGAAAAACTGTTTTTT.